What follows are 10 T cell receptor beta chains derived from one specimen sequenced in a study of OX40 agonist ivuxolimab in advanced cancers. Clones were read by immunoSEQ multiplex PCR, and TCRdb kept only the in-frame ones, dropping some. The sample yields fewer than 120,000 clones, roughly nine tenths seen once. Source: CD4+ or CD8+ T cells sorted from blood, taken in a trial of the OX40 agonist ivuxolimab. These receptor sequences come from an adult with an advanced solid tumor such as melanoma, head and neck, liver or kidney cancer.

The chain employs TRBV28 and TRBJ2-7; D call uncertain. The CDR3 has 12 amino acids. V was clipped by 5 bases and J by 6 bases, with 11 bases between them. Germline V CDR1 and CDR2: MDHEN, SYDVKM. Written as DNA, the CDR3 is TGTGCCAGCAGTCTCCGACACTCCGAGCAGTACTTC. Its translation: CASSLRHSEQYF.

The chain carries TRBV19 and TRBJ2-2; D is unresolved. The CDR3 has 13 residues. Germline CDR1 is LNHDA and CDR2 is SQIVND (reference sequence). V lost 6 bases and J lost 1, with 6 bases in between. The CDR3: CASRDWNTGELFF. The CDR3 DNA sequence: TGTGCCAGTAGAGACTGGAACACCGGGGAGCTGTTTTTT. Based on the CDR3 plus reference TRBV19 and TRBJ2-2, the full variable domain is DGGITQSPKYLFRKEGQNVTLSCEQNLNHDAMYWYRQDPGQGLRLIYYSQIVNDFQKGDIAEGYSVSREKKESFPLTVTSAQKNPTAFYLCASRDWNTGELFFGEGSRLTVL.

This chain joins TRBV29-1 and TRBJ1-1, with unresolved D. V shed 7 bases and J shed 1 base, with 13 bases lying between them. Looked up from germline, CDR1 is SQVTM and CDR2 is ANQGSEA. The CDR3 loop spans 13 amino acids. The CDR3 region is CSGRSGGNTEAFF. In nucleotides, the CDR3 is TGCAGCGGACGGTCCGGTGGGAACACTGAAGCTTTCTTT. Filled out from reference TRBV29-1 and TRBJ1-1, the complete variable domain reads SAVISQKPSRDICQRGTSLTIQCQVDSQVTMMFWYRQQPGQSLTLIATANQGSEATYESGFVIDKFPISRPNLTFSTLTVSNMSPEDSSIYLCSGRSGGNTEAFFGQGTRLTVV.

The genes are TRBV5-1 and TRBJ2-7, with TRBD1 as a possible D gene (5 bases). V was cut by 3 bases and J by 2 bases, with 12 bases left in between. The CDR3 is 14 amino acids. Germline CDR1 and CDR2: SGHRS and YFSETQ. Written as DNA, the CDR3 is TGCGCCAGCAGCTGGGGTGACAGACCCTACGAGCAGTACTTC. Its protein is CASSWGDRPYEQYF.

The chain combines TRBV7-9 with TRBJ2-3; no reliable D call. The CDR3 length is 15 residues. CDR1 and CDR2 from the germline V gene are SEHNR and FQNEAQ (reference sequence). The V gene lost 1 base and the J gene lost 0 bases, with 8 bases spanning the gap. CDR3 sequence (DNA): TGTGCCAGCAGCTTAGTCGACACTAGCACAGATACGCAGTATTTT. Its protein product is CASSLVDTSTDTQYF. Supplemented by reference TRBV7-9 and TRBJ2-3, the full variable domain reads DTGVSQNPRHKITKRGQNVTFRCDPISEHNRLYWYRQTLGQGPEFLTYFQNEAQLEKSRLLSDRFSAERPKGSFSTLEIQRTEQGDSAMYLCASSLVDTSTDTQYFGPGTRLTVL.

The chain combines TRBV7-2 with TRBJ2-1; no reliable D call. Germline V CDR1 and CDR2: SGHTA, FQGNSA. The CDR3 sequence is 15 residues long. Trimming removed 2 bases from V and 4 bases from J, with 12 bases in between. The DNA for the CDR3 is TGTGCCAGCAGCTTAAGGGCGGCAGCTTACAATGAGCAGTTCTTC. This sequence encodes CASSLRAAAYNEQFF. Full variable domain (outside the CDR3, taken from reference TRBV7-2 and TRBJ2-1): GAGVSQSPSNKVTEKGKDVELRCDPISGHTALYWYRQSLGQGLEFLIYFQGNSAPDKSGLPSDRFSAERTGGSVSTLTIQRTQQEDSAVYLCASSLRAAAYNEQFFGPGTRLTVL.

The chain uses TRBV9 and TRBJ1-1, with a possible D match to TRBD1 (6 bases). This CDR3 region has 12 residues. Germline V gives CDR1 SGDLS, CDR2 YYNGEE. The ends were cut back, 3 bases at V and 10 bases at J, with 13 bases in the middle. CDR3 residues: CASSDPGEAAFF. DNA for the CDR3: TGTGCCAGCAGCGATCCAGGGGAGGCAGCTTTCTTT.

This clone was seen ten or more times. The chain joins TRBV14 to TRBJ1-2; possible D gene TRBD1, 5 bases. The CDR3 has 15 residues. Deletions cut 4 bases from V and 5 bases from J, with 17 bases between. From germline, CDR1 is SGHDN and CDR2 FVKESK. CDR3 DNA sequence: TGTGCCAGCAGCCCTATTATCACAGGTTCATATGGCTACACCTTC. Translation: CASSPIITGSYGYTF.

The chain combines TRBV5-5 with TRBJ2-7, with D possibly being TRBD2 (6 bases). V shed 3 bases and J shed 2 bases, with 15 bases lying between them. The CDR3 has 15 residues. Germline V gene sequence: CDR1 SGHKS, CDR2 YYEKEE (reference sequence). Here the CDR3 DNA reads TGTGCCAGCAGCTCCTTGGGAGGAAACCCCTACGAGCAGTACTTC. This sequence encodes CASSSLGGNPYEQYF.

The chain employs TRBV5-1 and TRBJ2-6; D call uncertain. The CDR3 spans 16 residues. V was clipped by 7 bases and J by 2 bases, with 16 bases between them. Germline V lookup: CDR1 SGHRS, CDR2 YFSETQ. The CDR3 nucleotides are TGCGCCAGCCGGGCAGGAGCTTTGGCTGGGGCCAACGTCCTGACTTTC. Its translation is CASRAGALAGANVLTF.